Reported below is one TCR beta chain. These data originate in a study of blood T cell repertoires in COVID-19. On the study more broadly: Acute-phase and convalescent COVID-19 samples originated in the United States, Italy and Spain.

The V end was cut by 1 base, the J end by 1 base, with 5 bases between. From germline, CDR1 is SGHRS and CDR2 YFSETQ. This CDR3 is 13 amino acids long. Produced via immunoSEQ multiplex PCR; TCRdb's table is partial and in-frame only. This table holds about 61,000 clones, around 87% found once. Input material: peripheral blood. The TCR sequence derives from a human donor in a cohort sampled during active COVID-19. The rearrangement uses TRBV5-1 and TRBJ1-1; no clear D. CDR3 loop: CASSLFGNTEAFF. In DNA, the CDR3 is TGCGCCAGCAGCTTGTTCGGGAACACTGAAGCTTTCTTT.